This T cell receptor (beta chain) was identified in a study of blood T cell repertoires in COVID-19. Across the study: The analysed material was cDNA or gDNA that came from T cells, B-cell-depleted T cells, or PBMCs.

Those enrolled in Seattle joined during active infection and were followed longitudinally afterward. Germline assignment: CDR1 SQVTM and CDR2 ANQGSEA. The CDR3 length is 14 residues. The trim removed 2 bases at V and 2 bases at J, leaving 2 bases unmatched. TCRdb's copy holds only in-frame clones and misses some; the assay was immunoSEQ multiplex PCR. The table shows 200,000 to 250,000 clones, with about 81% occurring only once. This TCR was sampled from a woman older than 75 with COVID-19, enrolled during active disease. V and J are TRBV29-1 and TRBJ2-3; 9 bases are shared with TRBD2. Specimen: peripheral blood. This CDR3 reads CSVETSGPTDTQYF. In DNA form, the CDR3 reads TGCAGCGTTGAAACTAGCGGGCCCACAGATACGCAGTATTTT.